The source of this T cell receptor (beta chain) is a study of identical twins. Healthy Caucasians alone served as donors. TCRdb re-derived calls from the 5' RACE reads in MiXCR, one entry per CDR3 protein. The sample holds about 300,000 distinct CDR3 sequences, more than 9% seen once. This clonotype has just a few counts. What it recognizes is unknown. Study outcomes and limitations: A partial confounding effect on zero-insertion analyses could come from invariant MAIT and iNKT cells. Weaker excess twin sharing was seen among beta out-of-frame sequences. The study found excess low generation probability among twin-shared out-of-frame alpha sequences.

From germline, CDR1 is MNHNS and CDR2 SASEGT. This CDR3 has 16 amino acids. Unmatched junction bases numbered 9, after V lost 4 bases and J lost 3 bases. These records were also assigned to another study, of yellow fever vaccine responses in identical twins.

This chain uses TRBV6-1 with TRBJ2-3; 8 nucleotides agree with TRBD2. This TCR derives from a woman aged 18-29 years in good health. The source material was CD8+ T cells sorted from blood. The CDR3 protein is CASSGASGLLTDTQYF. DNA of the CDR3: TGTGCCAGCAGTGGGGCTAGCGGGTTACTGACAGATACGCAGTATTTT.